This TCR beta chain was recorded in a study of blood T cell repertoires in COVID-19. The wider study: Both acute and convalescent COVID-19 samples were obtained from the United States, Italy and Spain. PBMCs, B-cell-depleted T cells, or T cells were the source of the cDNA or gDNA that made up the material.

Per the original methods: Estimation of nucleated cell counts was performed using reference gene primer amplification. The table came from immunoSEQ multiplex PCR; TCRdb's copy has only in-frame clones and leaves some out. Clone size and the V and J calls come from that table; the DNA yielded D and trimming. The sample includes about 220,000 clones, 83% of them seen just once. A few counts support this clone. The V gene lost 3 bases and the J gene lost 7 bases, with 10 bases spanning the gap. Germline V gives CDR1 LNHDA, CDR2 SQIVND (reference sequence). The CDR3 has 14 residues. Sequenced sample: peripheral blood. The chain links TRBV19 to TRBJ1-6; D is ambiguous. The receptor's source is a woman in her 50s with acute or convalescent COVID-19. The CDR3 region has the DNA TGTGCCAGTAGTATCCCACGGGAAAATTCACCCCTCCACTTT. Translated, it gives CASSIPRENSPLHF.